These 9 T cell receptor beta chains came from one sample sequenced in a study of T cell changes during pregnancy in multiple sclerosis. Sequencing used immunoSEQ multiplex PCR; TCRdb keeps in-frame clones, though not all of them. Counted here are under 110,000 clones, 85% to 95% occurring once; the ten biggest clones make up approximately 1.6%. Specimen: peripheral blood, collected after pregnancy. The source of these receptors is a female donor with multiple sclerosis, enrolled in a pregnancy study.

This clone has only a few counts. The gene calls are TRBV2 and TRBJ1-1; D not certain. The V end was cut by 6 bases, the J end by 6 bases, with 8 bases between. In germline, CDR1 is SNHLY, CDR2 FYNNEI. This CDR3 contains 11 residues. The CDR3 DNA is TGTGCCAGCAGAAGAGTATCTGAAGCTTTCTTT. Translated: CASRRVSEAFF.

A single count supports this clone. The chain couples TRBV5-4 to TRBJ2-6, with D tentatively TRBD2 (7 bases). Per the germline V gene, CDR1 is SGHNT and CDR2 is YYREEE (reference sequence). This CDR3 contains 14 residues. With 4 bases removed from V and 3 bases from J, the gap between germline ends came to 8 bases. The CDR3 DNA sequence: TGTGCCAGCAGCAGGGGGGGTGGGGCCAACGTCCTGACTTTC. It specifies CASSRGGGANVLTF.

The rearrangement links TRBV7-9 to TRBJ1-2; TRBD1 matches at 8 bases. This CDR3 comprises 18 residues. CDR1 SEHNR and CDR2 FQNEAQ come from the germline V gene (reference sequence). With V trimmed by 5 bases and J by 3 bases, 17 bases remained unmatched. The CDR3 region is CASSPKDSRQGLYYGYTF. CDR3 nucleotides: TGTGCCAGCAGCCCTAAGGACTCTAGACAGGGGCTATACTATGGCTACACCTTC.

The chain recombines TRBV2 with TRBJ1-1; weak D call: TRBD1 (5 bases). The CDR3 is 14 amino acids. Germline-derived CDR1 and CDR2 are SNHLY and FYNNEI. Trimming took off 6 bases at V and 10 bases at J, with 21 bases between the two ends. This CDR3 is CASRRTDTGSRAFF. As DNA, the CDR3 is TGTGCCAGCAGACGGACGGACACTGGTTCGCGAGCTTTCTTT.

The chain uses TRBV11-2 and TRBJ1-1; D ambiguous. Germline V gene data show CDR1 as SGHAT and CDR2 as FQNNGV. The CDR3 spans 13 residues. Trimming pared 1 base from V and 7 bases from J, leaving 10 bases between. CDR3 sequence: CASSLGGGYEAFF. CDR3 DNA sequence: TGTGCCAGCAGCTTAGGCGGAGGCTATGAAGCTTTCTTT. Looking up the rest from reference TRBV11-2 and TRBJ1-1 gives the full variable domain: EAGVAQSPRYKIIEKRQSVAFWCNPISGHATLYWYQQILGQGPKLLIQFQNNGVVDDSQLPKDRFSAERLKGVDSTLKIQPAKLEDSAVYLCASSLGGGYEAFFGQGTRLTVV.

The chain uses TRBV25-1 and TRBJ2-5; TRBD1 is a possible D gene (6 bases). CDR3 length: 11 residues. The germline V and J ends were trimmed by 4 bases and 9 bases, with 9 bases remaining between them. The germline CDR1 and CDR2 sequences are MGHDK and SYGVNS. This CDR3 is CASSVPGAQYF. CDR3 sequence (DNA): TGTGCCAGCAGTGTACCAGGGGCCCAGTACTTC.

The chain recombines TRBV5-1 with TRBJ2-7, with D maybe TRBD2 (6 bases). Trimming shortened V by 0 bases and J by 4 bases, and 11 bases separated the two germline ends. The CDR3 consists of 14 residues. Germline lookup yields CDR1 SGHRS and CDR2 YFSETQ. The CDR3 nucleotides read TGCGCCAGCAGCTTGGTTGGTAGCGGATACGAGCAGTACTTC. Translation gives CASSLVGSGYEQYF.

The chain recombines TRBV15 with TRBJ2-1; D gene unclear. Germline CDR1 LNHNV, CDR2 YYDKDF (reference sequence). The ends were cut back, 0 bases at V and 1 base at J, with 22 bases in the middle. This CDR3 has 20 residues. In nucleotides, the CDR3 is TGTGCCACCAGCAGAGATATGCAAGTCACTCGCCGAATTTCCTACAATGAGCAGTTCTTC. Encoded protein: CATSRDMQVTRRISYNEQFF.

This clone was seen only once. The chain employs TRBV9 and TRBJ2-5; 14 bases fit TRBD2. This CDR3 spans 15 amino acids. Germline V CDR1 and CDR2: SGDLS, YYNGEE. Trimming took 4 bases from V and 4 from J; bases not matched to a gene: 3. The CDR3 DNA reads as TGTGCCAGCAGCAAGACTAGCGGGGGGGCAGAGACCCAGTACTTC. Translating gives CASSKTSGGAETQYF.